The rows below give T cell receptor beta chains drawn from one sample of a study of CD8 T cells in ankylosing spondylitis. TCRdb called the 5' RACE reads again in MiXCR, with one record for every CDR3 protein. Of about 450,000 distinct CDR3 sequences listed, 25% to 30% were seen once; the top ten hold about 0.92%. The sequenced material came from blood, either unsorted or a sorted T cell fraction (not recorded which). Receptors were obtained from a male donor with ankylosing spondylitis. Each CDR3 is given without its conserved first and last residue.

cdr3_length	v_call	j_call	cdr3_aa
16	TRBV9	TRBJ1-3	ASSPEGSLYGGGNTIY
11	TRBV14	TRBJ1-1	ASSQLRGTEAF
11	TRBV19	TRBJ2-2	ASTERETGELF
13	TRBV7-2	TRBJ2-7	ASSLGLAGGSEQY
12	TRBV2	TRBJ2-2	ASNPDRNTGELF
12	TRBV10-3	TRBJ1-5	AIRKDRGDQPQH
12	TRBV3-1	TRBJ1-6	ASSQVIYNSPLH
11	TRBV5-1	TRBJ1-1	ASSLDKNTEAF
12	TRBV5-1	TRBJ2-2	ASSLETATEELF
14	TRBV5-5	TRBJ2-1	ASSSGTLRDLDEQF
13	TRBV6-1	TRBJ2-2	ASTTGGAPVWELF
12	TRBV24-1	TRBJ2-7	ATSRGRRSYEQY
11	TRBV11-2	TRBJ2-7	ASSLQGTYEQY
15	TRBV24-1	TRBJ2-6	ATSALSTGTGANVLT
13	TRBV12-3/TRBV12-4	TRBJ1-5	ASSRDRGLSQPQH
13	TRBV7-2	TRBJ1-6	ASSTQGMDNSPLH
13	TRBV5-1	TRBJ1-1	ASSPTVDLNTEAF
12	TRBV18	TRBJ2-5	ASSPPGGKQPKY
12	TRBV5-5	TRBJ2-2	ASSFRGEAGELF
12	TRBV15	TRBJ2-7	ATSRDQMSYEQY
13	TRBV12-3/TRBV12-4	TRBJ2-3	ASSSRDYLPDTQY
16	TRBV4-2	TRBJ2-2	ASSPVRDSGGGTGELF
14	TRBV3-1	TRBJ1-1	ASSPGRDRRGTEAF
17	TRBV4-1	TRBJ2-3	ASSQDGTSGSRGEDTQY
12	TRBV20-1	TRBJ2-5	SAPTGGRQETQY
15	TRBV20-1	TRBJ2-1	SARDPPTTRRGSEQF
12	TRBV29-1	TRBJ2-5	SVLGDRYQETQY
13	TRBV29-1	TRBJ2-1	SVVPNDANGDEQF
10	TRBV7-9	TRBJ1-2	ASSLEERGYT
10	TRBV7-2	TRBJ1-1	ASSRERTEAF
13	TRBV3-1	TRBJ2-2	ASSQPGLAYGELF
15	TRBV20-1	TRBJ2-1	SARAQWGGGRAREQF
10	TRBV20-1	TRBJ1-2	SAGGQNYGYT
10	TRBV3-1	TRBJ2-1	ASGEDLGFPF
13	TRBV20-1	TRBJ2-1	SAAGQAPRSNEQF
12	TRBV20-1	TRBJ1-3	SARGGGNGNTIY
12	TRBV4-2	TRBJ1-6	ASSQDRAGRSLH
16	TRBV4-2	TRBJ1-5	ASSQDPQGQGSNQPQH
12	TRBV5-1	TRBJ2-6	ASSPFSGANVLT
12	TRBV4-1	TRBJ1-6	ASSQDRANSPLH
11	TRBV11-2	TRBJ1-1	ASSLIQDGEAF
11	TRBV18	TRBJ1-1	ASFVDRSREAF
14	TRBV15	TRBJ1-5	ATSRGKGWGNQPQH
10	TRBV2	TRBJ2-1	ASSGGGNEQF
12	TRBV3-1	TRBJ2-7	ASSRRDRGSEQY
12	TRBV11-2	TRBJ2-3	ASSTSGGSGTQY
10	TRBV7-2	TRBJ2-7	ASSPFRAEQY
13	TRBV2	TRBJ2-4	ASSAGGQTKNIQY
15	TRBV5-1	TRBJ2-2	ASSLTRLSGGTGELF
14	TRBV15	TRBJ1-1	ATSREWTGLNTEAF
14	TRBV19	TRBJ1-5	ASSDTGGAGNQPQH
13	TRBV18	TRBJ1-4	ASSPRTATNEKLF
12	TRBV20-1	TRBJ1-6	SAIAGPLNSPLH
14	TRBV7-9	TRBJ2-7	ASSLGLAGVSYEQY
10	TRBV10-3	TRBJ2-1	AISESVESRF
13	TRBV10-3	TRBJ2-2	ANGASASNTGELF
13	TRBV27	TRBJ1-5	ASSLSTGGDQPQH